The 5 T cell receptor beta chains below all came from one sample that was sequenced in a study of blood T cell repertoires in COVID-19. TCRdb's table, derived via immunoSEQ multiplex PCR, lists solely in-frame clones and lacks some. The sample holds 95,000 to 100,000 clones, around 87% seen once. The sample consisted of peripheral blood. These receptors were obtained from a woman in her 30s with acute or convalescent COVID-19.

This chain connects TRBV6-5 to TRBJ2-1, with TRBD2 matching over 7 bases. There are 13 residues in the CDR3. CDR1 is MNHEY and CDR2 is SVGAGI in the germline V gene. Germline trimming cut 5 bases from V and 7 bases from J; bases unmatched to any gene: 5. The chain's CDR3 is CASSTGGRNEQFF. The DNA of the CDR3 is TGTGCCAGCAGTACGGGGGGTAGGAATGAGCAGTTCTTC.

This sequence joins TRBV28 and TRBJ2-7, with 9 bases lining up with TRBD1. This CDR3 is built from 13 residues. Germline V gene lookup returns CDR1 MDHEN and CDR2 SYDVKM. V dropped 3 bases and J dropped 3; count of bases not matched to a gene: 0. The CDR3 is CASSLTGGYEQYF. DNA for the CDR3: TGTGCCAGCAGTTTGACAGGGGGCTACGAGCAGTACTTC.

The V call is TRBV30, the J call TRBJ2-2; D perhaps matches TRBD2 (5 bases). Germline V lookup: CDR1 GTSNPN, CDR2 SVGIG (reference sequence). The CDR3 is made up of 13 amino acids. Between the trimmed V and J ends, which lost 5 bases and 5 bases, there was a span of 12 bases. As DNA, the CDR3 is TGTGCCTGGCAGCGGACGGTGACCGGGGAGCTGTTTTTT. Translation gives CAWQRTVTGELFF. The full variable domain, with the rest looked up from reference TRBV30 and TRBJ2-2, is SQTIHQWPATLVQPVGSPLSLECTVEGTSNPNLYWYRQAAGRGLQLLFYSVGIGQISSEVPQNLSASRPQDRQFILSSKKLLLSDSGFYLCAWQRTVTGELFFGEGSRLTVL.

The chain carries TRBV30 and TRBJ1-6; 9 bases are a match to TRBD1. The CDR3 extends over 13 amino acids. Germline V gene lookup returns CDR1 GTSNPN and CDR2 SVGIG (reference sequence). The V gene end was trimmed by 4 bases and the J gene end by 7 bases; junction bases not matched to a gene: 2. CDR3 region: CAWNDRGNSPLHF. In DNA form, the CDR3 reads TGTGCCTGGAATGACAGGGGGAATTCACCCCTCCACTTT.

V is TRBV5-1 and J is TRBJ2-4; 9 bases are a match to TRBD1. The CDR3 has 15 amino acids. Germline V gene lookup returns CDR1 SGHRS and CDR2 YFSETQ. Trimming removed 3 bases from V and 7 bases from J; junction bases left unmatched: 8. The chain's CDR3 is CASSWTGEVSNIQYF. As DNA, the CDR3 is TGCGCCAGCAGCTGGACAGGGGAGGTTTCGAACATTCAGTACTTC.